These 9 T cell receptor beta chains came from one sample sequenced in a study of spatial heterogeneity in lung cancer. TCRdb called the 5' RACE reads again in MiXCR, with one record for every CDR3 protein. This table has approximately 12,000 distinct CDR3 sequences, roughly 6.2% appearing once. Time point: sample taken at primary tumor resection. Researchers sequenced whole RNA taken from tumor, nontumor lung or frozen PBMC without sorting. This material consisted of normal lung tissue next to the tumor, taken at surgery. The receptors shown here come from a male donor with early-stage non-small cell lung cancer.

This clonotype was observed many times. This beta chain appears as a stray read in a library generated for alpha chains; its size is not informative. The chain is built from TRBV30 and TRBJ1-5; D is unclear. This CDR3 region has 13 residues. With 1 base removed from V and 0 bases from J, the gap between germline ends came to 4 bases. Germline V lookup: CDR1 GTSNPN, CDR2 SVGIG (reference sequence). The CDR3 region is CAWSGDSNQPQHF. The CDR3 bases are TGTGCCTGGAGTGGGGATAGCAATCAGCCCCAGCATTTT.

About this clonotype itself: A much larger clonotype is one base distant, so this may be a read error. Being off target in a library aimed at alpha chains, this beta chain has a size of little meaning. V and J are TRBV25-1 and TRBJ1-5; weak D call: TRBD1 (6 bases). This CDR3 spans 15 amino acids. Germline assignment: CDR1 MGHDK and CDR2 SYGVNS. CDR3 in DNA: TGTACCAGCAGTGAGGAGGGGGTTCCAAATCAGCCCCAGCATTTT. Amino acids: CTSSEEGVPNQPQHF.

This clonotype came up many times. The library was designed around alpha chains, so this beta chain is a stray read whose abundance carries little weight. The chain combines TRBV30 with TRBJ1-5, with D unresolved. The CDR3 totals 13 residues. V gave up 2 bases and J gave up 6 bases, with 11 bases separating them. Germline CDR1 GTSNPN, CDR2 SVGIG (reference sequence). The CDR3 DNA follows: TGTGCCTGGAGTTTCCGGGAAAGTCAGCCCCAGCATTTT. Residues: CAWSFRESQPQHF.

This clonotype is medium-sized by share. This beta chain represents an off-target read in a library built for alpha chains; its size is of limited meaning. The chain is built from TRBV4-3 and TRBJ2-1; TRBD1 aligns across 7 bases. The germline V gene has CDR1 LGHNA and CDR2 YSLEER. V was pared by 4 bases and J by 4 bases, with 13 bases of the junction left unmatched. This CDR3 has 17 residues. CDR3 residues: CASSPSGTESAYNEQFF. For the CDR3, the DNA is TGCGCCAGCAGCCCCTCCGGGACAGAATCCGCGTACAATGAGCAGTTCTTC.

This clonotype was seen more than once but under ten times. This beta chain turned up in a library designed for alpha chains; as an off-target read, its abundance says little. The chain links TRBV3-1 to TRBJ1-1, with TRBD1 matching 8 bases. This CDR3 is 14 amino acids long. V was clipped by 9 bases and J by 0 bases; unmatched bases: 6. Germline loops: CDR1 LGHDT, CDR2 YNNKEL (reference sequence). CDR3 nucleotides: TGTGCCAGTCAAAGACAGGGGATGAACACTGAAGCTTTCTTT. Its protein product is CASQRQGMNTEAFF.

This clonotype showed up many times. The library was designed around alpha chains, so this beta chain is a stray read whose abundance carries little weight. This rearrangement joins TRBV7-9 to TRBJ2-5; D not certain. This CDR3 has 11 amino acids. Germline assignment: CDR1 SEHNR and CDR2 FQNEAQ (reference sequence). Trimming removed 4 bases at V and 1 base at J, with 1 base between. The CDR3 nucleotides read TGTGCCAGCAGCTCCCAAGAGACCCAGTACTTC. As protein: CASSSQETQYF.

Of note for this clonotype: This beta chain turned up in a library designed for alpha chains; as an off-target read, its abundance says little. The CDR3 sequence is CATAGNRELFF. The DNA of the CDR3 is TGTGCCACCGCCGGCAACAGGGAGCTGTTTTTT. The chain links TRBV24-1 to TRBJ2-2; the D is unclear. V dropped 9 bases and J dropped 9 bases, with 10 bases sitting between them. This CDR3 contains 11 residues. Per germline, CDR1 KGHDR and CDR2 SFDVKD.

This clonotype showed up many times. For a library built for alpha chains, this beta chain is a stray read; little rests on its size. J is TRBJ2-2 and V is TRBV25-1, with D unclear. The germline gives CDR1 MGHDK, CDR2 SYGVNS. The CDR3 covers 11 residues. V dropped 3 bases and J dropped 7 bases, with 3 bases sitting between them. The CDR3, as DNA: TGTGCCAGCAGTGATAACGGGGAGCTGTTTTTT. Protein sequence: CASSDNGELFF.

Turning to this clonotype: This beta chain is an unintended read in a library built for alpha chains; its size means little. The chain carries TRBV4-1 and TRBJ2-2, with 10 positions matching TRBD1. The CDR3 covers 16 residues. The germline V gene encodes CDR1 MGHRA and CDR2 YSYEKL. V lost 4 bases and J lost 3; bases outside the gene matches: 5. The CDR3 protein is CASSLRQGADTGELFF. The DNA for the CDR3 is TGCGCCAGCAGCCTGCGACAGGGGGCGGACACCGGGGAGCTGTTTTTT.